These T cell receptor beta chains were read from a single sample in a study of naive and memory T cell subsets. Using its own MiXCR run on the UMI-ligation and nested PCR reads, TCRdb lists one record per CDR3 protein. The data contain around 160,000 distinct CDR3 sequences, 15% to 20% of them singletons. The sample was naive CD4+ T cells from blood. The receptors were gathered from a human donor in good health. Each CDR3 is given with its conserved first and last residue. The D gene is left open where the match is weak. Only part of the rows carry a size: once, few, many, or a class if the clone is expanded.

TRBJ2-7 | . | TRBD2 | TRBV28 | TGTGCCAGCAGGCGGGAGGGCCCGTACGAGCAGTACTTC | CASRREGPYEQYF
TRBJ2-1 | . | . | TRBV29-1 | TGCAGCGTTCCCTCCGGCAGGCCAACGCAAAATGAGCAGTTCTTC | CSVPSGRPTQNEQFF
TRBJ1-1 | . | TRBD1 | TRBV5-1 | TGCGCCAGCAGCGAAGGACAGGGCTCTGAAGCTTTCTTT | CASSEGQGSEAFF
TRBJ2-5 | few | TRBD1 | TRBV10-3 | TGTGCCATCAGTTCGGCCAGGGGGTGGGCACTTGACCAAGAGACCCAGTACTTC | CAISSARGWALDQETQYF
TRBJ2-3 | . | . | TRBV28 | TGTGCCAGCAGTTCCCCCTTGGGGGCGGACACAGATACGCAGTATTTT | CASSSPLGADTDTQYF
TRBJ1-5 | . | . | TRBV6-5 | TGTGCCAGCAGCCGAGGGGGGGATAGCAATCAGCCCCAGCATTTT | CASSRGGDSNQPQHF
TRBJ2-1 | . | TRBD2 | TRBV7-9 | TGTGCCAGCAGCTCCCTCCTTAGCGGGAGTGTTCATGAGCAGTTCTTC | CASSSLLSGSVHEQFF
TRBJ1-4 | . | . | TRBV2 | TGTGCCAGCAGTGAAGCCGAAGGGACGCCTGAAAAACTGTTTTTT | CASSEAEGTPEKLFF
TRBJ2-3 | many | TRBD2 | TRBV7-2 | TGTGCCAGCAGCTTAGTTCTAGCGGGAAGCACAGATACGCAGTATTTT | CASSLVLAGSTDTQYF
TRBJ2-7 | many | . | TRBV10-1 | TGCGCCAGCAGTGAGTGGTGCTACCCCGTCTACGAGCAGTACTTC | CASSEWCYPVYEQYF
TRBJ2-7 | . | . | TRBV6-6 | TGTGCCAGCAGTTACCTCCGATCACCCTACGAGCAGTACTTC | CASSYLRSPYEQYF
TRBJ2-5 | . | TRBD2 | TRBV2 | TGTGCCAGCAGAGAACCGGGACTAGCGGCACCTAGGGAGACCCAGTACTTC | CASREPGLAAPRETQYF
TRBJ1-1 | . | . | TRBV5-1 | TGCGCCAGCAGCTTGAAACCTGCGGGGACGAACACTGAAGCTTTCTTT | CASSLKPAGTNTEAFF
TRBJ2-7 | . | TRBD2 | TRBV20-1 | TGCAGTGCTAGGAGATCGGCGGGAGCGCCCTACGAGCAGTACTTC | CSARRSAGAPYEQYF
TRBJ2-3 | few | . | TRBV6-5 | TGTGCCAGCAGTCGGCTGGGGGTGGGCACAGATACGCAGTATTTT | CASSRLGVGTDTQYF
TRBJ1-6 | few | TRBD1 | TRBV29-1 | TGCAGCGTCGCGGACAGGGGAGATTCACCCCTCCACTTT | CSVADRGDSPLHF
TRBJ2-2 | many | . | TRBV5-1 | TGCGCCAGCAGCCCCGCAGGGCGGGACACCGGGGAGCTGTTTTTT | CASSPAGRDTGELFF
TRBJ2-7 | . | . | TRBV16 | TGTGCCAGCAGCCAATCTCCTGGCTCCCCGTACGAGCAGTACTTC | CASSQSPGSPYEQYF
TRBJ2-6 | few | . | TRBV6-2/TRBV6-3 | TGTGCCAGCAGTTACTCGGACTTTGGGGCCAACGTCCTGACTTTC | CASSYSDFGANVLTF
TRBJ2-5 | . | TRBD2 | TRBV20-1 | TGCAGTGCAAGGACTAGTTCCTCCGAGACCCAGTACTTC | CSARTSSSETQYF
TRBJ2-7 | few | . | TRBV28 | TGTGCCAGCAGTTTATGGCGTGGGTACGAGCAGTACTTC | CASSLWRGYEQYF
TRBJ2-3 | few | . | TRBV28 | TGTGCCAGCACCGGGGGACAGACTCTTGGGGGTACGCAGTATTTT | CASTGGQTLGGTQYF
TRBJ1-1 | many | . | TRBV18 | TGTGCCAGCTCATTGGGGGACACGAACACTGAAGCTTTCTTT | CASSLGDTNTEAFF
TRBJ2-5 | few | . | TRBV5-1 | TGCGCCAGCAGCTTGGCCTCGGTTAGGGTGGCCCAGGGAAAGGAGACCCAGTACTTC | CASSLASVRVAQGKETQYF
TRBJ1-2 | . | . | TRBV7-2 | TGTGCCAGCAGCTTCTACGGGGAATGGAATGGCTACACCTTC | CASSFYGEWNGYTF
TRBJ2-6 | many | TRBD2 | TRBV3-1 | TGTGCCAGCAGCCGCGGACTAGCGGGAGATTCCGGGGCCAACGTCCTGACTTTC | CASSRGLAGDSGANVLTF
TRBJ1-5 | few | . | TRBV29-1 | TGCAGCGGGGGCGGCTACAATCAGCCCCAGCATTTT | CSGGGYNQPQHF
TRBJ2-7 | . | . | TRBV12-3/TRBV12-4 | TGTGCCAGCAGTTTGAACGGACCATCCTACGAGCAGTACTTC | CASSLNGPSYEQYF
TRBJ1-3 | . | . | TRBV12-3/TRBV12-4 | TGTGCCAGCACCCTGGGCCTGGGGGGAAACACCATATATTTT | CASTLGLGGNTIYF
TRBJ1-2 | . | . | TRBV28 | TGTGCCACCTCTCGCACAGGCAAATATGGCTACACCTTC | CATSRTGKYGYTF
TRBJ1-5 | . | . | TRBV7-2 | TGTGCCAGCAGCCAGGACTCAGCCGACTTGTTACCCCAGCATTTT | CASSQDSADLLPQHF
TRBJ2-7 | few | . | TRBV28 | TGTGCCAGCACGGGACTTTACTACGAGCAGTACTTC | CASTGLYYEQYF
TRBJ2-7 | few | . | TRBV20-1 | TGCAGTGCCCAGCGGGACAACTCCTACGAGCAGTACTTC | CSAQRDNSYEQYF
TRBJ2-4 | many | . | TRBV2 | TGTGCCAGCAGTACGGGCGAAAACATTCAGTACTTC | CASSTGENIQYF
TRBJ1-1 | . | . | TRBV29-1 | TGCAGCGCCTTGGGGCAGGGGATCACTGAAGCTTTCTTT | CSALGQGITEAFF
TRBJ2-2 | many | . | TRBV29-1 | TGCAGCGTCCAGATCGACCTAGCAAGGGGGAACACCGGGGAGCTGTTTTTT | CSVQIDLARGNTGELFF
TRBJ1-1 | . | . | TRBV29-1 | TGCAGCGCCGTCCCAGGGAGGGACACTGAAGCTTTCTTT | CSAVPGRDTEAFF
TRBJ2-7 | . | TRBD1 | TRBV7-3 | TGTGCCAGCAGCAATACAGGGGGGCAAGGGCGCGAGCAGTACTTC | CASSNTGGQGREQYF
TRBJ2-2 | . | . | TRBV6-5 | TGTGCCAGCAGCCCGGGCGGAGCCTCCGGGGAGCTGTTTTTT | CASSPGGASGELFF
TRBJ1-4 | . | . | TRBV3-1 | TGTGCCAGCAGCCAAGGGGCACTTGGACGATCCGAAAAACTGTTTTTT | CASSQGALGRSEKLFF
TRBJ2-7 | few | TRBD1 | TRBV3-1 | TGTGCCAGCAGCCCACCGAGGACAGGGCCTTCCTACGAGCAGTACTTC | CASSPPRTGPSYEQYF
TRBJ1-1 | . | TRBD1 | TRBV27 | TGTGCCAGCAGGCTCAGGAGACAGGGATCGAACACTGAAGCTTTCTTT | CASRLRRQGSNTEAFF
TRBJ2-1 | . | . | TRBV30 | TGTGCCTGGAGTGGGGTGGGGGAGCGGGGAGGGGGATACAATGAGCAGTTCTTC | CAWSGVGERGGGYNEQFF
TRBJ2-1 | . | TRBD2 | TRBV7-2 | TGTGCCAGCAGCTTATCTCGCCTAGCGGGGGTGAGTGAGCAGTTCTTC | CASSLSRLAGVSEQFF
TRBJ2-5 | . | . | TRBV6-5 | TGTGCCAGCAGTAGAGGACTGGATCAAGAGACCCAGTACTTC | CASSRGLDQETQYF
TRBJ2-1 | few | . | TRBV12-3/TRBV12-4 | TGTGCCAGCAGGCCCAAGACAGGGGGTGGGTTAGCGGGAGCAGGGTACAATGAGCAGTTCTTC | CASRPKTGGGLAGAGYNEQFF
TRBJ2-2 | . | TRBD2 | TRBV7-8 | TGTGCCAGCAGCTTAGCCCTAGCGGGAGGGCTGAACACCGGGGAGCTGTTTTTT | CASSLALAGGLNTGELFF
TRBJ2-3 | few | . | TRBV18 | TGTGCCAGCTCACCACCGAAGCCCGGGCAAAACACAGATACGCAGTATTTT | CASSPPKPGQNTDTQYF
TRBJ1-5 | . | . | TRBV18 | TGTGCCAGCTCATCTGGTACAGGGTTTTATCAGCCCCAGCATTTT | CASSSGTGFYQPQHF
TRBJ1-1 | few | TRBD1 | TRBV3-1 | TGTGCCAGCAGCCTCACAGGGGCAAACACTGAAGCTTTCTTT | CASSLTGANTEAFF
TRBJ1-1 | . | TRBD1 | TRBV29-1 | TGCAGCGTTGATTACTGGGCAGGGGGAGGAGAAGCTTTCTTT | CSVDYWAGGGEAFF
TRBJ2-1 | . | TRBD2 | TRBV5-1 | TGCGCCAGCAGCCTCCGAACTAGCGGGAGTCTTTTAAATGAGCAGTTCTTC | CASSLRTSGSLLNEQFF
TRBJ1-5 | . | . | TRBV19 | TGTGCCAGTAGTGGTGACAGGAACAATCAGCCCCAGCATTTT | CASSGDRNNQPQHF
TRBJ2-3 | . | TRBD2 | TRBV6-5 | TGTGCCAGCAGTCAACTAGCGGGTCGCATGGATACGCAGTATTTT | CASSQLAGRMDTQYF
TRBJ2-6 | . | . | TRBV2 | TGTGCCAGCAGTGTCCGAGCCTCTGGGGCCAACGTCCTGACTTTC | CASSVRASGANVLTF
TRBJ1-4 | . | TRBD1 | TRBV28 | TGTGCCAGCAGTTTCGGACAGGGGATCACTAATGAAAAACTGTTTTTT | CASSFGQGITNEKLFF
TRBJ2-2 | . | TRBD2 | TRBV2 | TGTGCCAGCAGCGCTGGACTAGCGGTCGCGAACACCGGGGAGCTGTTTTTT | CASSAGLAVANTGELFF
TRBJ2-7 | . | TRBD2 | TRBV20-1 | TGCAGTGCTAGACCCTGGACTAGCGGGGGCTACGAGCAGTACTTC | CSARPWTSGGYEQYF